The entry below describes one T cell receptor (beta chain). In its sample, this clonotype was seen many times. The clone's antigen remains unknown. Qualities for individual bases were not recorded, and no much larger clone is one base off. The record originates from a study of T cells in Graves' hyperthyroidism and ophthalmopathy (dated by TCRdb to about 2019). In the study overall: Peripheral blood samples were taken at the time of initial diagnosis, prior to any treatment. In addition, the study compared T-cell repertoires in thyroid tissue and in blood from six Graves' hyperthyroidism patients. Once sampling was done, hyperthyroidism patients were given methimazole at a starting dose of 30 mg daily, whereas ophthalmopathy patients were given high-dose intravenous methylprednisolone. TCR Vbeta CDR3 sequencing of roughly 140 peripheral blood samples (approximately 44 ophthalmopathy, under 80 hyperthyroidism and approximately 17 progressor patients) is reported in the paper. TCR V-J signatures able to tell the groups apart were searched for in a discovery cohort of 95 or so patients, of whom more than 40 had Graves' ophthalmopathy and roughly 59 had stable Graves' hyperthyroidism. For training and testing, the 100 or so patients in the discovery cohort were randomly divided in a 7:3 ratio. Prospective prediction of ophthalmopathy was tested in an independent validation cohort of 18 to 20 hyperthyroidism patients and around 16 patients who later progressed to ophthalmopathy.

The paper's findings and limits, for the study overall: In validation, the model predicted progression to ophthalmopathy with 55% to 71% sensitivity and around 72% specificity, a median of roughly seven months before onset. No statistical method was used to fix the sample size in advance, and group allocation was not hidden from the investigators. In cross-validation, a model built on a 13 V-J signature told ophthalmopathy apart from stable hyperthyroidism with approximately 91% sensitivity and approximately 81% specificity, and in testing the same model reached 80%/75%. Most expanded thyroid clonotypes (frequency above 0.001) were also detected in blood, a finding suggesting that blood repertoires may reflect thyroid immune responses.

The hyperthyroidism patients were between 18 and 65 years old and newly diagnosed, with a disease duration of less than 2 months. The study excluded patients with uncontrolled infections, other autoimmune diseases, pregnancy or lactation. Clinical symptoms, serum thyroxine and TRAb, thyroid ultrasound, and orbital computed tomography formed the basis for the diagnoses. Blood from progressor patients was drawn when they were first diagnosed with hyperthyroidism, before any ophthalmopathy symptoms appeared. PBMCs were separated from roughly 10 ml of fresh peripheral blood using Ficoll-Paque density gradient centrifugation. Progressor patients were first diagnosed with Graves' hyperthyroidism and then developed ophthalmopathy during follow-up. Total RNA was extracted with Trizol reagent, and quality was checked on an Agilent 2100 Bioanalyzer. The TCR beta CDR3 regions were amplified from RNA transcripts. For the first round of RT-PCR on the TCR CDR3, the HTBI primer set was used together with the Qiagen OneStep RT-PCR kit. A second multiplex PCR round built the libraries, followed by size selection and purification. The libraries were sequenced on an Illumina HiSeq2000 using paired-end 100 bp reads. The paper's processing steps were these. Raw data were processed with SOAPnuke, discarding reads with adapters, uncalled bases, mean Phred below 15, or no exact constant-primer or identifier match. High-quality paired reads were merged using COPE v1.2.5, and each unique nucleotide sequence was defined as a clonotype. Clonotypes were aligned to IMGT TRBV, TRBD and TRBJ reference segments using MiTCR v1.1. The analysis was restricted to V-J combinations with a frequency above 0.0001, which together covered 98% to 99.2% of the repertoires. A TCS score was defined as the ratio of F50 (clonal expansion) to E x V (chaos), with BLOSUM62-based TCRdist applied between CDR3 peptides within each V-J. Welch's t-statistics and random forest reduced 514 V-J features to some 14, which were used in a naive Bayes classifier (R e1071). TCRdb cleaned the public reads at Q25 with fastp, built clones with MiXCR and kept in-frame beta chains. Each entry is one CDR3 protein sequence, shown with its most common DNA and genes. The V and J calls come from TCRdb's annotation, not from the publication. Within this sample are around 260,000 distinct CDR3 sequences, with 20% to 30% of them counted one time only. The ten top clones hold around 30% of the sample.

The V and J ends are trimmed by 2 bases and 5 bases, leaving 19 bases between them. The germline V gene specifies MNHNS as CDR1 and SASEGT as CDR2. CDR3 length: 16 amino acids, cysteine to phenylalanine. Of the read, only the CDR3 DNA is kept; its 48 bases are in frame from base 1. Recombination connected TRBV6-1 to TRBJ2-7; D gene: possibly TRBD1, on 6 matching bases. The sample taken for sequencing was blood. The receptor's source is a man between 40 and 49 years old with Graves' hyperthyroidism that later progressed to Graves' ophthalmopathy. CDR3 reads: CASSETLRGKPHEQYF. The DNA sequence is TGTGCCAGCAGTGAAACACTCAGGGGTAAGCCCCACGAGCAGTACTTC.